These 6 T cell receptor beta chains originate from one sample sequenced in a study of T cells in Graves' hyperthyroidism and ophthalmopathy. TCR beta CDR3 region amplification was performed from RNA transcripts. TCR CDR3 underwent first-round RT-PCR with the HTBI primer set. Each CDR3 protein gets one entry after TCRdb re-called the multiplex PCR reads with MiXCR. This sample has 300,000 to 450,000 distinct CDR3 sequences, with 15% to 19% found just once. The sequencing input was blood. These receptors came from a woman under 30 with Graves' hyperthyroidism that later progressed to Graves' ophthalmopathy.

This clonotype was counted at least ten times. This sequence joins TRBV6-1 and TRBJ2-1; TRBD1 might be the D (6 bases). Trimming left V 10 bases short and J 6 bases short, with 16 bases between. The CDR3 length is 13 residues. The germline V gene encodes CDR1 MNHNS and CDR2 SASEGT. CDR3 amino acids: CATRQSGVNEQFF. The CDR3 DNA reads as TGTGCCACCAGACAATCAGGGGTCAATGAGCAGTTCTTC.

DNA for the CDR3: TGTGCCAGCAGCTCTTCCCGCAGGGCGGGCGGGGAGCTGTTTTTT. This encodes CASSSSRRAGGELFF. The rearrangement links TRBV28 to TRBJ2-2, with D perhaps TRBD1 or TRBD2 (5 bases each). The CDR3 has 15 amino acids. V was cut by 6 bases and J by 7 bases, with 18 bases left in between. Germline lookup yields CDR1 MDHEN and CDR2 SYDVKM.

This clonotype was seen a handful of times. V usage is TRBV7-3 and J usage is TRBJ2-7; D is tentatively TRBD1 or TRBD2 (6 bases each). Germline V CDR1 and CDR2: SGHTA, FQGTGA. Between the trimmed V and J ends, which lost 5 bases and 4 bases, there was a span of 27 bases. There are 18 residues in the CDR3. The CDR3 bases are TGTGCCAGCAGCATCCAAGTGGGGGGCGGCAGGCTCGGGTACGAGCAGTACTTC. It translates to CASSIQVGGGRLGYEQYF.

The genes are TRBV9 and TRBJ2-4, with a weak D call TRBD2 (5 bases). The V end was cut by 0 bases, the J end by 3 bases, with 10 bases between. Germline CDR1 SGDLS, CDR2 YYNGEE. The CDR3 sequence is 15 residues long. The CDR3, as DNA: TGTGCCAGCAGCGTAGAAGGAGGACTCAAAAACATTCAGTACTTC. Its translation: CASSVEGGLKNIQYF.

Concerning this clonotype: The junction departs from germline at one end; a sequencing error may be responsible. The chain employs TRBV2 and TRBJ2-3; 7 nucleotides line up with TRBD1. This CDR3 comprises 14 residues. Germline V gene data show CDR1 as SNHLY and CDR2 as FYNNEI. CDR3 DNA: TGTGCCGGCAGGCCGGACAGGACCACAGATACGCAGTATTTT. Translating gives CAGRPDRTTDTQYF.

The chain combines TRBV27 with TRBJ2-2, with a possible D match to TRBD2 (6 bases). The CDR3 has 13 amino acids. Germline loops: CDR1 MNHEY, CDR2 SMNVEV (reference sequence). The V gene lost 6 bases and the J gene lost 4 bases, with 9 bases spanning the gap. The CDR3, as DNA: TGTGCCAGCAGCGGACTATTCACCGGGGAGCTGTTTTTT. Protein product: CASSGLFTGELFF.